The entry below describes one TCR beta chain. No antigen is known for it. The record originates from a study of T cells in Graves' hyperthyroidism and ophthalmopathy. This CDR3 comprises 15 residues. CDR1 and CDR2 from the germline V gene are SGHRS and YFSETQ. V lost 2 bases to trimming and J lost 2 bases, with 11 bases between them. Amplified regions were TCR beta CDR3 sequences from RNA transcripts. TCR CDR3 regions were first amplified by RT-PCR with HTBI primers. TCRdb reprocessed the multiplex PCR reads with MiXCR, giving one entry per CDR3 protein. Of about 270,000 distinct CDR3 sequences in the sample, about 20% were seen once. Diagnosis relied on clinical symptoms, serum thyroxine and TRAb, thyroid ultrasound and orbital computed tomography. Study-wide points: The model predicted ophthalmopathy a median about 6.6 months before onset. Blood shared most expanded thyroid clonotypes above 0.001.

The origin of this receptor is a man under 40 with Graves' ophthalmopathy. The sample taken for sequencing was blood. The rearrangement links TRBV5-1 to TRBJ2-1, with unresolved D. In DNA, the CDR3 is TGCGCCAGCAGCTTCCGGGCAACGACCTACAATGAGCAGTTCTTC. Protein: CASSFRATTYNEQFF. The whole variable domain, filled in from reference TRBV5-1 and TRBJ2-1, reads KAGVTQTPRYLIKTRGQQVTLSCSPISGHRSVSWYQQTPGQGLQFLFEYFSETQRNKGNFPGRFSGRQFSNSRSEMNVSTLELGDSALYLCASSFRATTYNEQFFGPGTRLTVL.